This T cell receptor (beta chain) was sequenced during a study of shared clonotypes between healthy human individuals. Trimming took 6 bases from V and 8 from J, leaving 13 bases between them. Germline V CDR1 and CDR2: MNHEY, SVGAGI. There are 12 residues in the CDR3. A CD45RA-negative memory subset and a CD45RA+ naive subset were separated from the CD4+ cells. Study processing details: ImmunoSEQ only sent back junction sequences with no quality scores, so filtering was done differently. TCRdb's table, derived via immunoSEQ multiplex PCR, lists solely in-frame clones and lacks some. From that table come the V and J calls and clone size; the DNA was used to work out D and trimming. The table lists 550,000 to 850,000 clones, roughly two thirds of them singletons. As concerns this clone: Its matching antigen is unknown.

Study results and limitations: Clonotype sharing across a few donors was observed for 4% to 6.5% of naive CD4 clonotypes. Clonotypes shared by all four donors outscored non-shared clonotypes in generation probability.

The sequencing input was memory CD4+ T cells sorted from blood. Subset reported: CD45RA-negative fraction. This TCR was sampled from a woman aged 30 to 39 in good health. The J gene is TRBJ1-2, the V gene TRBV6-5, with D unclear. The CDR3 is CASSRVGGGYTF. CDR3 sequence (DNA): TGTGCCAGCAGCCGCGTTGGAGGGGGCTACACCTTC.